This T cell receptor (beta chain) was sequenced for a study of T cells after posttransplantation cyclophosphamide. The length of the CDR3 is 16 residues. After removal of 5 bases from V and 7 bases from J, the junction contained 12 bases not matched to a gene. Germline lookup yields CDR1 SGHTA and CDR2 FQGNSA. As for this clone: Its antigen is undetermined.

TCRdb's table, derived via immunoSEQ multiplex PCR, lists solely in-frame clones and lacks some. The data show about 52,000 clones, 85% to 90% seen once. Broader study findings: Skin or GI-infiltrating T cells shared few TRB sequences with blood. Later post-transplant blood repertoires were often dominated by donor CD8+ memory clones. Recipient CMV seropositivity and CMV reactivation strongly tracked TRB clonality.

Sequencing used PBMCs. The source of this sequence is a man aged 25 to 40 with a blood cancer, CMV-positive, and with a related stem cell donor. The rearrangement joins TRBV7-2 to TRBJ2-2, with 8 bases fitting TRBD2. CDR3 DNA: TGTGCCAGCAGCCCTACAGTGACTAGCGTTAGCGGGGAGCTGTTTTTT. It translates to CASSPTVTSVSGELFF. Supplemented by reference TRBV7-2 and TRBJ2-2, the full variable domain reads GAGVSQSPSNKVTEKGKDVELRCDPISGHTALYWYRQSLGQGLEFLIYFQGNSAPDKSGLPSDRFSAERTGGSVSTLTIQRTQQEDSAVYLCASSPTVTSVSGELFFGEGSRLTVL.